These T cell receptor beta chains were read from a single sample in a study of shared clonotypes between healthy human individuals. TCRdb keeps only in-frame clones here, not all; method: immunoSEQ multiplex PCR. The sample has around 370,000 clones, roughly 96% seen once. Material for sequencing was memory CD8+ T cells sorted from blood. The source of these receptors is a young man in good health. Each CDR3 is given with its conserved first and last residue. The D gene is left open where the match is weak. Clone size is not always given. Where it is, it says once, few, many or a class for expanded clones.

V gene	D gene	clone size	J gene	CDR3 protein	CDR3 DNA
TRBV6-5	.	.	TRBJ2-3	CASSYQPGTDTQYF	TGTGCCAGCAGTTACCAACCTGGCACAGATACGCAGTATTTT
TRBV19	TRBD1	.	TRBJ2-7	CASSMGQGYEQYF	TGTGCCAGTAGTATGGGACAGGGGTACGAGCAGTACTTC
TRBV27	.	.	TRBJ2-6	CASSFRDPGANVLTF	TGTGCCAGCAGTTTTCGGGATCCTGGGGCCAACGTCCTGACTTTC
TRBV29-1	.	few	TRBJ1-1	CSVELVNTEAFF	TGCAGCGTTGAGCTTGTGAACACTGAAGCTTTCTTT
TRBV18	.	.	TRBJ1-6	CASSPGANSPLHF	TGTGCCAGCTCCCCAGGGGCCAATTCACCCCTCCACTTT
TRBV28	TRBD1	.	TRBJ2-3	CASSETDRDLTDTQYF	TGTGCCAGCAGTGAGACGGACAGGGACTTAACAGATACGCAGTATTTT
TRBV7-9	TRBD1	once	TRBJ2-5	CASSPGQGARETQYF	TGTGCCAGCAGCCCTGGACAGGGGGCGCGGGAGACCCAGTACTTC
TRBV5-6	.	few	TRBJ2-1	CASSLAYNEQFF	TGTGCCAGCAGCTTGGCCTACAATGAGCAGTTCTTC
TRBV27	TRBD2	.	TRBJ2-3	CASSFRTGTSASTDTQYF	TGTGCCAGCAGTTTTAGGACCGGGACTAGCGCGTCCACAGATACGCAGTATTTT
TRBV5-6	TRBD1	few	TRBJ1-2	CASSLMTGPNYGYTF	TGTGCCAGCAGCTTGATGACAGGGCCAAACTATGGCTACACCTTC
TRBV11-1	.	.	TRBJ2-7	CASSTYEGADEQYF	TGTGCCAGCAGTACGTATGAGGGAGCGGACGAGCAGTACTTC
TRBV11-2	.	.	TRBJ1-1	CASRKTGGTEAFF	TGTGCCAGCAGAAAGACAGGAGGGACTGAAGCTTTCTTT
TRBV15	.	.	TRBJ2-5	CATSSGVKETQYF	TGTGCCACCAGCAGTGGGGTCAAAGAGACCCAGTACTTC
TRBV19	TRBD2	.	TRBJ2-7	CASSTGTSGSRQYF	TGTGCCAGTAGTACGGGGACTAGCGGGTCGAGGCAGTACTTC
TRBV25-1	TRBD2	.	TRBJ2-1	CASSAHGSSGSYEQFF	TGTGCCAGCAGTGCCCACGGGTCTAGCGGGAGCTATGAGCAGTTCTTC
TRBV20-1	.	.	TRBJ2-7	CSVTLSYEQYF	TGCAGTGTCACCCTATCCTACGAGCAGTACTTC
TRBV4-1	TRBD2	.	TRBJ2-7	CASSQDFFLAGITYEQYF	TGCGCCAGCAGCCAAGACTTCTTTCTAGCGGGTATTACCTACGAGCAGTACTTC
TRBV19	.	.	TRBJ1-1	CASSIGGLHTEAFF	TGTGCCAGTAGTATCGGGGGACTGCACACTGAAGCTTTCTTT
TRBV7-2	.	.	TRBJ2-7	CASSQAGAIPYEQYF	TGTGCCAGCAGCCAGGCCGGAGCCATACCGTACGAGCAGTACTTC
TRBV11-3	TRBD1	.	TRBJ2-3	CASSSGQGTQYF	TGTGCCAGCAGCTCCGGACAGGGTACGCAGTATTTT
TRBV19	.	.	TRBJ2-7	CASSIRPDRPYEQYF	TGTGCCAGTAGTATTCGGCCGGACCGTCCCTACGAGCAGTACTTC
TRBV27	TRBD1	.	TRBJ2-2	CASSRRGPGFGELFF	TGTGCCAGCAGTCGAAGGGGGCCCGGGTTCGGGGAGCTGTTTTTT
TRBV5-1	TRBD2	.	TRBJ2-1	CASSAGTSGNNEQFF	TGCGCCAGCAGCGCCGGGACTAGCGGGAATAATGAGCAGTTCTTC
TRBV28	.	.	TRBJ1-2	CASSLRAKGGGYTF	TGTGCCAGCAGTTTAAGGGCCAAAGGGGGAGGCTACACCTTC
TRBV18	.	few	TRBJ1-5	CASSPLPVNQPQHF	TGTGCCAGCTCACCCCTTCCAGTCAATCAGCCCCAGCATTTT
TRBV11-2	.	.	TRBJ1-1	CASSFGRNTEAFF	TGTGCCAGCAGCTTTGGAAGGAACACTGAAGCTTTCTTT
TRBV29-1	.	.	TRBJ2-7	CSVVGLAYEQYF	TGCAGCGTTGTTGGTCTAGCCTACGAGCAGTACTTC
TRBV5-5	TRBD2	.	TRBJ2-3	CASSFNVAGGATDTQYF	TGTGCCAGCAGCTTTAATGTTGCGGGAGGAGCCACAGATACGCAGTATTTT